One sample yielded the 26 T cell receptor beta chains listed below, sequenced in a study of regulatory T cells in long-lasting Graves disease. The time point here: newly diagnosed GD, antithyroid drugs for less than 3 months. Researchers made the TCR library from RNA that was extracted from PBMCs. Construction of the TCR beta libraries employed iRepertoire HTBI primers in conjunction with Arm-PCR of CDR3 regions. Using its own MiXCR run on the multiplex PCR reads, TCRdb lists one record per CDR3 protein. The table records hundreds of thousands of distinct CDR3 sequences, about 16% of them present only once. Separately, the same data were catalogued under a study of T cells in Graves' hyperthyroidism and ophthalmopathy.

Sequences were derived from peripheral blood mononuclear cells (PBMCs), sampled at new diagnosis, from a patient treated with antithyroid drugs. These receptors all stem from a woman aged 40-65 years with Graves disease.

This clonotype was counted ten times or more. The chain carries TRBV6-5 and TRBJ1-1; 10 positions match TRBD1. J was trimmed by 3 bases and V by 1 base; bases with no gene match: 2. Germline V gene sequence: CDR1 MNHEY, CDR2 SVGAGI. The length of the CDR3 is 15 residues. DNA of the CDR3: TGTGCCAGCAGTTACTTAGGACAGGGGGACACTGAAGCTTTCTTT. Amino acid sequence: CASSYLGQGDTEAFF.

This clonotype was detected ten times or more. The chain carries TRBV6-5 and TRBJ2-5, with no clear D. The V and J ends lost 4 bases and 4 bases respectively, with 10 bases between them. Germline V gene lookup returns CDR1 MNHEY and CDR2 SVGAGI. The CDR3 runs 13 residues. The DNA of the CDR3 is TGTGCCAGCAGTTGGTATTTCGGAGAGACCCAGTACTTC. Protein sequence: CASSWYFGETQYF.

V gene TRBV20-1 combines with J gene TRBJ1-2; D remains unclear. The CDR3 totals 14 residues. V lost 4 bases to trimming and J lost 8 bases, with 20 bases between them. In germline, CDR1 is DFQATT, CDR2 SNEGSKA (reference sequence). The CDR3 region has the DNA TGCAGTGCTATCTCCCCGGGATCCGGTACAGGCTACACCTTC. It encodes CSAISPGSGTGYTF.

This clonotype was detected only a few times. The chain recombines TRBV7-9 with TRBJ1-2, with 7 bases identical to TRBD1. With 4 bases clipped from V and 7 bases from J, the junction kept 18 bases outside the gene matches. This CDR3 has 17 residues. CDR1 and CDR2 (germline): SEHNR, FQNEAQ (reference sequence). CDR3 residues: CASSSPDRAFSSRGYTF. In nucleotides, the CDR3 is TGTGCCAGCAGCTCCCCAGACAGGGCGTTCTCTTCTCGTGGCTACACCTTC.

V and J are TRBV7-9 and TRBJ2-3; 7 bases are shared with TRBD1. Losses at the gene ends were 5 bases for V and 4 bases for J; bases not matched to a gene: 24. Germline loops: CDR1 SEHNR, CDR2 FQNEAQ (reference sequence). This CDR3 is 20 amino acids long. CDR3 residues: CASSQGTATFRAQGADTQYF. The CDR3 DNA reads as TGTGCCAGCAGCCAAGGGACAGCAACCTTCCGGGCCCAGGGTGCAGATACGCAGTATTTT.

As regards this clonotype: The junction departs from the called germline gene at one end, perhaps through a read error. The chain is built from TRBV12-3 or TRBV12-4 and TRBJ1-5; perhaps TRBD1 as D (5 bases). The CDR3 contains 11 residues. CDR3 DNA sequence: TGTGCCAGCAGTAGTGGGCAGGGAGCCAAGTTT. Translated: CASSSGQGAKF.

This clonotype was detected a few times. The chain employs TRBV7-6 and TRBJ2-1; the match to TRBD1 covers 7 bases. Germline lookup yields CDR1 SGHVS and CDR2 FNYEAQ. The CDR3 spans 15 residues. Losses at the gene ends were 4 bases for V and 9 bases for J; bases not matched to a gene: 12. The CDR3 sequence is CASSSRQGALGEQFF. In DNA form, the CDR3 reads TGTGCCAGCAGCTCACGACAGGGAGCCCTCGGTGAGCAGTTCTTC.

This chain joins TRBV11-2 and TRBJ2-7; TRBD1 matches 8 bases. CDR1 is SGHAT and CDR2 is FQNNGV in the germline V gene. J was trimmed by 0 bases and V by 5 bases; bases with no gene match: 3. CDR3 length: 14 residues. The CDR3 loop reads CASSVGTGSYEQYF. The CDR3 region has the DNA TGTGCCAGCAGCGTCGGGACAGGCTCCTACGAGCAGTACTTC.

The chain carries TRBV10-3 and TRBJ2-2; possibly TRBD1 or TRBD2 for D (5 bases each). This CDR3 spans 17 amino acids. V was trimmed by 0 bases and J by 3 bases, leaving 14 bases between them. The germline gives CDR1 ENHRY, CDR2 SYGVKD. For the CDR3, the DNA is TGTGCCATCAGTGAGTCTTGGGGGTTGGCCGACACCGGGGAGCTGTTTTTT. It is translated as CAISESWGLADTGELFF.

This clonotype was picked up many times. This rearrangement joins TRBV5-5 to TRBJ2-1; D is perhaps TRBD1 or TRBD2 (5 bases each). The germline gives CDR1 SGHKS, CDR2 YYEKEE (reference sequence). Trimming pared 5 bases from V and 12 bases from J, leaving 18 bases between. The CDR3 has 13 residues. CDR3: CASSPGTPGRQFF. In DNA, the CDR3 is TGTGCCAGCAGTCCCGGGACCCCCGGAAGGCAGTTCTTC.

This clonotype was detected many times. This chain joins TRBV12-3 or TRBV12-4 and TRBJ2-1; D possibly corresponds to TRBD2 (5 bases). The CDR3 length is 14 residues. V lost 6 bases to trimming and J lost 3 bases, with 12 bases between them. CDR3 nucleotides: TGTGCCAGCAGCGGAGGCACCGACTACAATGAGCAGTTCTTC. It specifies CASSGGTDYNEQFF.

This clonotype was seen many times. The genes are TRBV10-3 and TRBJ2-7, with TRBD1 as a possible D gene (6 bases). The CDR3 covers 15 residues. Germline values: CDR1 ENHRY, CDR2 SYGVKD. Deletions cut 0 bases from V and 4 bases from J, with 13 bases between. CDR3: CAISESKGRGYEQYF. The DNA for the CDR3 is TGTGCCATCAGTGAGTCGAAGGGCAGGGGTTACGAGCAGTACTTC.

This clonotype was seen at least ten times. V and J are TRBV20-1 and TRBJ2-1, with 12 bases identical to TRBD2. Per the germline V gene, CDR1 is DFQATT and CDR2 is SNEGSKA (reference sequence). J gave up 6 bases and V 3 bases, and 9 bases lay outside the gene matches. The CDR3 loop spans 16 amino acids. The CDR3 region has the DNA TGCAGTGCTAGGGACGATTCGACTAGCGGGGGCAATGAGCAGTTCTTC. Protein product: CSARDDSTSGGNEQFF.

In its sample, this clonotype was seen a few times. This sequence joins TRBV3-1 and TRBJ2-1; D not certain. This CDR3 comprises 13 residues. Germline V gives CDR1 LGHDT, CDR2 YNNKEL (reference sequence). V lost 2 bases and J lost 6, with 8 bases in between. As DNA, the CDR3 is TGTGCCAGCAGCCAAATCTCTCCCAATGAGCAGTTCTTC. This codes for CASSQISPNEQFF.

This clonotype was observed at least ten times. The chain joins TRBV6-9 to TRBJ2-1, with unresolved D. CDR3 size: 12 residues. Deletions cut 3 bases from V and 7 bases from J, with 7 bases between. Germline V lookup: CDR1 MNHGY, CDR2 SVAAGI. The CDR3 here is CASSYDSNEQFF. CDR3 bases: TGTGCCAGCAGTTACGATTCGAATGAGCAGTTCTTC.

This clonotype was recorded a few times. The chain has TRBV5-1 and TRBJ2-1; TRBD2 agrees at 12 bases. The CDR3 runs 18 residues. Germline V gene data show CDR1 as SGHRS and CDR2 as YFSETQ. The ends lost 1 base at V and 4 bases at J; junction bases unmatched: 9. In DNA form, the CDR3 reads TGCGCCAGCAGCTTGAACGGGGGGACTAGCGGGTTTTACAATGAGCAGTTCTTC. Its protein product is CASSLNGGTSGFYNEQFF.

The V call is TRBV7-3, the J call TRBJ2-6; 7 bases are shared with TRBD1. Trimming took 5 bases from V and 1 from J; bases not matched to a gene: 11. Germline V lookup: CDR1 SGHTA, CDR2 FQGTGA. The CDR3 is 18 residues long. The CDR3 loop reads CASSPLHRGRSGANVLTF. The CDR3 region has the DNA TGTGCCAGCAGCCCTCTGCACAGGGGACGGTCTGGGGCCAACGTCCTGACTTTC.

This clonotype was seen only a few times. The V and J genes are TRBV11-3 and TRBJ1-1, with no clear D. CDR3 size: 15 residues. The V end was cut by 5 bases, the J end by 0 bases, with 13 bases between. Germline lookup yields CDR1 SGHNT and CDR2 YENEEA. CDR3 coding DNA: TGTGCCAGCAGCCCAGCCTACCCCTTGAACACTGAAGCTTTCTTT. This codes for CASSPAYPLNTEAFF.

The rearrangement links TRBV5-6 to TRBJ1-3, with D tentatively TRBD1 (6 bases). V dropped 3 bases and J dropped 0 bases, with 19 bases sitting between them. CDR1 SGHDT and CDR2 YYEEEE come from the germline V gene. The CDR3 has 18 amino acids. The CDR3 sequence is CASSCTRNAGHSGNTIYF. DNA for the CDR3: TGTGCCAGCAGCTGCACAAGAAACGCGGGACACTCTGGAAACACCATATATTTT. The full variable domain, with the rest looked up from reference TRBV5-6 and TRBJ1-3, is DAGVTQSPTHLIKTRGQQVTLRCSPKSGHDTVSWYQQALGQGPQFIFQYYEEEERQRGNFPDRFSGHQFPNYSSELNVNALLLGDSALYLCASSCTRNAGHSGNTIYFGEGSWLTVV.

This clonotype has only a few counts. The chain combines TRBV4-1 with TRBJ1-1; possibly TRBD1 for D (5 bases). V was cut by 4 bases and J by 1 base, with 13 bases left in between. Per germline, CDR1 MGHRA and CDR2 YSYEKL. This CDR3 comprises 15 residues. CDR3 bases: TGCGCCAGCAGCCGAACCCGGGACGGGAACACTGAAGCTTTCTTT. It translates to CASSRTRDGNTEAFF.

CDR3 protein: CASSGRAAPLDEQFF. In DNA, the CDR3 is TGTGCCAGCAGCGGGAGGGCAGCACCCCTCGATGAGCAGTTCTTC. The chain couples TRBV28 to TRBJ2-1; 8 nucleotides line up with TRBD2. CDR1 is MDHEN and CDR2 is SYDVKM in the germline V gene. This CDR3 has 15 residues. J gave up 8 bases and V 6 bases, and 12 bases lay outside the gene matches.

This clonotype was detected ten times or more. The V call is TRBV6-2 or TRBV6-3, the J call TRBJ2-7; the D gene is possibly TRBD1 (5 bases). The CDR3 loop spans 14 amino acids. The germline gives CDR1 MNHEY, CDR2 SVGEGT. V gave up 2 bases and J gave up 1 base, with 9 bases separating them. CDR3 in amino acids: CASSYAGLSYEQYF. In DNA, the CDR3 is TGTGCCAGCAGTTACGCAGGGCTATCCTACGAGCAGTACTTC.

This clonotype was counted only a few times. J is TRBJ1-2 and V is TRBV28; 12 bases are shared with TRBD1. Germline trimming cut 5 bases from V and 4 bases from J; bases unmatched to any gene: 8. CDR3 length equals 16 residues. CDR1 and CDR2 (germline): MDHEN, SYDVKM. The CDR3: CASSNPGQGALYGYTF. CDR3 nucleotide sequence: TGTGCCAGCAGTAACCCGGGACAGGGGGCTCTCTATGGCTACACCTTC.

Notes on this clonotype: A much larger clone is a single base away; this may be a read error. The V gene is TRBV27, the J gene TRBJ2-1; 7 bases align to TRBD2. The CDR3 covers 15 residues. V was pared by 5 bases and J by 8 bases, with 12 bases of the junction left unmatched. Per germline, CDR1 MNHEY and CDR2 SMNVEV (reference sequence). The CDR3 is CASSDFPAGRDEQFF. CDR3 sequence (DNA): TGTGCCAGCAGTGATTTCCCAGCGGGGCGCGATGAGCAGTTCTTC.

CDR3 loop: CASSFGNNYEQYF. CDR3 bases: TGCGCCAGCAGTTTCGGCAATAACTACGAGCAGTACTTC. The chain carries TRBV5-1 and TRBJ2-7; D ambiguous. Trimming shortened V by 5 bases and J by 3 bases, and 12 bases separated the two germline ends. The CDR3 runs 13 residues. Per the germline V gene, CDR1 is SGHRS and CDR2 is YFSETQ.

This clonotype was observed at least ten times. The chain employs TRBV7-9 and TRBJ2-7; unclear D gene. The CDR3 totals 14 residues. Trimming cost V 4 bases and J 2 bases, with 12 bases left between them. Germline V gene sequence: CDR1 SEHNR, CDR2 FQNEAQ (reference sequence). DNA for the CDR3: TGTGCCAGCAGCTATCCACAGAAGACCTACGAGCAGTACTTC. Its translation is CASSYPQKTYEQYF.